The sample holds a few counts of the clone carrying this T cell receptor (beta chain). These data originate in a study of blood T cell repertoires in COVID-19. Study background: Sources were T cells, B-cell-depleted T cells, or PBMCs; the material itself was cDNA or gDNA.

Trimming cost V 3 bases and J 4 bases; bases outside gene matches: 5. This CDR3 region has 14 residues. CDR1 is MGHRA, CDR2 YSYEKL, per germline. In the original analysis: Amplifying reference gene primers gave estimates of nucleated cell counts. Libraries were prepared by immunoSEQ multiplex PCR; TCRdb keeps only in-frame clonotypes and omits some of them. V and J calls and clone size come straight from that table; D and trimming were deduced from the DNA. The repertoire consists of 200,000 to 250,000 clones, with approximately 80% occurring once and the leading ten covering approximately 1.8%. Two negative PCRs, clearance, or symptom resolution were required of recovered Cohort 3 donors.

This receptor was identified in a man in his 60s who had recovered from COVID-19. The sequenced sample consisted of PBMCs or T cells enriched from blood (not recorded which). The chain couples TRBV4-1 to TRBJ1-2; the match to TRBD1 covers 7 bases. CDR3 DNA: TGCGCCAGCAGCCACCAACAGGGGTCCTATGGCTACACCTTC. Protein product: CASSHQQGSYGYTF.